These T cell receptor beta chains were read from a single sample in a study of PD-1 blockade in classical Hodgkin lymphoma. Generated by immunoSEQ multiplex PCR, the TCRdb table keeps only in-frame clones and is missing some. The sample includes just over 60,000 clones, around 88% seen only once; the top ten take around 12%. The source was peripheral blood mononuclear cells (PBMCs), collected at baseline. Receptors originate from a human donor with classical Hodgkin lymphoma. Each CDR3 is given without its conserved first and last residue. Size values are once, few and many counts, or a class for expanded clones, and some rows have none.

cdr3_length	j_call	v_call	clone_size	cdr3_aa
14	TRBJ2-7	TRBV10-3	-	AIGGDRPTFTYEQY
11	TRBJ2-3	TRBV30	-	AWTGGPTDTQY
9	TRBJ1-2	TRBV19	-	ASSHVYGYT
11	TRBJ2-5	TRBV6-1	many	ASSAQGEETQY
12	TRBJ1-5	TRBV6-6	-	ASSYSTEGQPQH
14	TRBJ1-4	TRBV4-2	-	ASSQATLATNEKLF
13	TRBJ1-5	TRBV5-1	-	ASSQSDSRNQPQH
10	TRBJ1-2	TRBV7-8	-	ASSSGTGGYT
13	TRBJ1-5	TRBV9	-	ASSAGDRSNQPQH
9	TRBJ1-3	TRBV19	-	ASSGGPSIY
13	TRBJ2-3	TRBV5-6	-	ASSAEWPSLNTQY
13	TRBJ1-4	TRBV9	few	ASSVGRQRREKLF
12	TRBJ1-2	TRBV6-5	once	ASRRGTGLYGYT
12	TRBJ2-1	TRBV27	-	ASSLHREGAEQF
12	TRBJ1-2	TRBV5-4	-	ASRVNRGHEGYT
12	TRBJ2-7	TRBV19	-	ASSPGALGYEQY
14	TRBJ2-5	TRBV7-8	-	ASSPWTSVQTETQY
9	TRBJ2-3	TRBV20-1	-	SALHMDTQY
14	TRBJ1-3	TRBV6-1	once	ASSGTTSSVGNTIY
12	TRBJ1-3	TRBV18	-	ASSPDRLGNTIY
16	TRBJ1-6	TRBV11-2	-	ASSDPLFTGGAGSPLH
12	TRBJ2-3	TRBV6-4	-	ASSAGGPTDTQY
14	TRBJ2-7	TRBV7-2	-	ASSWGDFRERGEQY
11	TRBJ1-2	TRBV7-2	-	ASRPSTPYGYT
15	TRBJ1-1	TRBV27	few	ASSFFPPGQEDTEAF
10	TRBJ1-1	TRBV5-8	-	ASSFRFGGAF
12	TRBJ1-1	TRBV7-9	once	ASSSPTENTEAF
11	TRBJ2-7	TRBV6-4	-	ARPKGQGYEQY
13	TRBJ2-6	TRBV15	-	ATSRVSSGANVLT
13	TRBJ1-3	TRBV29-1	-	SGLMRGDSGNTIY
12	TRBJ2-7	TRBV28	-	ATLTGTGPYEQY
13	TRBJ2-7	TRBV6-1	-	ASKPDRVGSYEQY
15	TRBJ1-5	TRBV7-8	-	ASSPYPDRSSNQPQH
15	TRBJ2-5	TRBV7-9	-	ASSPRSSGGRGETQY
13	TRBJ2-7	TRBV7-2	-	ASSFEGGASYEQY
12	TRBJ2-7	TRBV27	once	ASSYNGPSYEQY
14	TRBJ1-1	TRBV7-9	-	ASSRDRVWEGTEAF
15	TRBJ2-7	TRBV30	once	AWSVRLGGKLVYEQY
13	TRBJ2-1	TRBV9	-	ASSPTGGLNNEQF
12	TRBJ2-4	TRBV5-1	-	ASSLVAGQNIQY
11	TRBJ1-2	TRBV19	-	ASSGRGNYGYT
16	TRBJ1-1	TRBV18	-	ASSPLVGTGVMNTEAF
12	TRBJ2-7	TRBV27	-	ASSQPTHSYEQY
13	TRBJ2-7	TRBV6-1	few	ASSEEPGAPYEQY
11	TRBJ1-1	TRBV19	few	ASSIQGATEAF
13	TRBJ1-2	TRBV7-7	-	ASSLRPGTGIGYT
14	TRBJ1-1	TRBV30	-	AWSVWSLQVNTEAF
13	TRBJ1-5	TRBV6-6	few	ASSYTTGSNQPQH
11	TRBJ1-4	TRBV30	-	AWRDRGYEKLF
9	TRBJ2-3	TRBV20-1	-	SAPSTDTQY
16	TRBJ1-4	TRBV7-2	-	ASSLGGTGGSTNEKLF
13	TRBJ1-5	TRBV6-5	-	ADPVGCYSNQPQH
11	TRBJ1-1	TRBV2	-	ASSVRMNTEAF